Presented here are 4 T cell receptor beta chains from one specimen sequenced in a study of blood T cells in healthy people across ages. Using a J-beta primer mix together with a sample-barcoded 5' primer, a second PCR was run for about 7 to 12 cycles. TCRdb re-called the 5' RACE reads through MiXCR, storing one row per CDR3 protein. Of just over 800,000 distinct CDR3 sequences in the sample, under 80% were seen once. The sequenced sample consisted of blood. The receptors here all came from a man between 25 and 39 years old in good health.

This clonotype appeared a few times. The junction departs from the called germline gene at one end, perhaps through a read error. V is TRBV6-1 and J is TRBJ2-1; D remains ambiguous. Germline V CDR1 and CDR2: MNHNS, SASEGT. The CDR3 runs to 12 residues. The CDR3 DNA follows: TGTGCTAGCAGTGAAAACTACAATGAGCAGTTCTTC. Amino acids: CASSENYNEQFF.

This chain connects TRBV9 to TRBJ2-5, with a weak D call TRBD2 (6 bases). The J call is doubtful: the DNA matches TRBJ2-7 better. The germline CDR1 and CDR2 sequences are SGDLS and YYNGEE. CDR3 length: 16 amino acids. CDR3 sequence (DNA): TGTGCCAGCAGCGTAGTAGATAGCGGACTTCCCTACGAGCAGTACTTC. This gives the protein CASSVVDSGLPYEQYF.

J is TRBJ2-7 and V is TRBV28, with D unresolved. The J call may be mistaken, given a closer DNA end match to TRBJ2-5. The CDR3 runs to 14 residues. Germline CDR1 MDHEN, CDR2 SYDVKM. This CDR3 reads CASRPITAKETQYF. Written as DNA, the CDR3 is TGTGCCAGCAGACCTATCACAGCCAAAGAGACCCAGTACTTC.

This rearrangement joins TRBV29-1 to TRBJ2-7, with D maybe TRBD1 (6 bases). V gave up 5 bases and J gave up 6 bases, with 17 bases separating them. Germline V gives CDR1 SQVTM, CDR2 ANQGSEA. This CDR3 contains 13 residues. The CDR3, as DNA: TGCAGCGTTTCTTACATATCACAGGGCGAGCAGTACTTC. This translates into CSVSYISQGEQYF.